This T cell receptor beta chain was recorded in a study of radiation and T cells in renal cell carcinoma. Time point reported: blood 2 weeks post-SBRT. Noted treatment: 15 Gy SBRT to primary tumor, nephrectomy 4 weeks later. Profiling relied on immunoSEQ multiplex PCR, and the TCRdb table lists in-frame clones only, not all of them. The sample carries 150,000 to 160,000 clones, approximately 90% recorded once. The CDR3 spans 16 residues. J was trimmed by 4 bases and V by 5 bases; bases with no gene match: 10. Germline CDR1 reads SEHNR; CDR2 reads FQNEAQ (reference sequence). The clonotype originates from a woman between 45 and 60 years old with renal cell carcinoma. The rearrangement uses TRBV7-9 and TRBJ2-1, with 8 bases aligning to TRBD2. The specimen was blood, collected from a patient whose treatment included radiotherapy and nephrectomy. The CDR3, as DNA: TGTGCCAGCAGCCCCACAGCCGGGACTAGATACAATGAGCAGTTCTTC. Amino acids: CASSPTAGTRYNEQFF.